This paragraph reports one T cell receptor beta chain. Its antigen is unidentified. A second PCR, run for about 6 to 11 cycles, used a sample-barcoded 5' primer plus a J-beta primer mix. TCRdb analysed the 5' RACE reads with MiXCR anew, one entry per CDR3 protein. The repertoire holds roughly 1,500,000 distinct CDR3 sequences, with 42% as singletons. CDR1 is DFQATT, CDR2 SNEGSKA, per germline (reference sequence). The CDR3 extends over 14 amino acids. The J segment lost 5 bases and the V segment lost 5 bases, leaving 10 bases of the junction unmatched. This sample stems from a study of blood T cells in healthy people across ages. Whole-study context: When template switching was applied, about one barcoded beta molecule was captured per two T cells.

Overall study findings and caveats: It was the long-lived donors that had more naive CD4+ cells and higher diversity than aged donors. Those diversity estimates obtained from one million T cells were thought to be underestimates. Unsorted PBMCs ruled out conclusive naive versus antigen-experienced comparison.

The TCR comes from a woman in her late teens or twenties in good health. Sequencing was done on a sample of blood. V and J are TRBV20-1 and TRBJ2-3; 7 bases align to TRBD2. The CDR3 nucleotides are TGCAGTGCTCCGACTAGCTCCGCGGTAGATACGCAGTATTTT. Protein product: CSAPTSSAVDTQYF.